Each of the 21 T cell receptor beta chains below was sequenced from the same sample in a study of blood T cell repertoires in COVID-19. Some clones are missing from TCRdb's copy, which holds only in-frame ones; the method was immunoSEQ multiplex PCR. This table has 150,000 to 200,000 clones, approximately 90% appearing once. Sequencing input: peripheral blood. Every receptor here comes from a man aged 55 to 70 with acute or convalescent COVID-19.

The rearrangement links TRBV18 to TRBJ2-7, with no clear D. The V and J ends lost 3 bases and 1 base respectively, with 10 bases between them. Germline assignment: CDR1 KGHSH and CDR2 LQKENI. The CDR3 extends over 14 amino acids. The DNA for the CDR3 is TGTGCCAGCTCACCGGCGGTGAATTCCTACGAGCAGTACTTC. Amino acid sequence: CASSPAVNSYEQYF.

This rearrangement joins TRBV5-1 to TRBJ1-2; TRBD1 matches at 11 bases. Germline CDR1 SGHRS, CDR2 YFSETQ. V lost 5 bases and J lost 4; bases outside the gene matches: 4. There are 14 residues in the CDR3. The CDR3 DNA follows: TGCGCCAGCAGACAGGGGACAGGGGGCTATGGCTACACCTTC. This codes for CASRQGTGGYGYTF.

The genes are TRBV6-1 and TRBJ2-7; 16 bases are a match to TRBD2. CDR1 MNHNS and CDR2 SASEGT come from the germline V gene. This CDR3 is built from 17 residues. Unmatched junction bases numbered 6, after V lost 4 bases and J lost 3 bases. The CDR3 bases are TGTGCCAGCAGTGTCGGGACTAGCGGGGGGGCGATCTACGAGCAGTACGTC. Amino acids: CASSVGTSGGAIYEQYV.

The chain carries TRBV7-8 and TRBJ1-2; D is undetermined. Germline CDR1 is SGHVS and CDR2 is FQNEAQ. V was clipped by 1 base and J by 4 bases, with 7 bases between them. The CDR3 sequence is 13 residues long. CDR3 region: CASSLENSYGYTF. The CDR3 DNA follows: TGTGCCAGCAGCTTAGAGAACAGCTATGGCTACACCTTC.

The chain couples TRBV24-1 to TRBJ2-5, with D possibly matching TRBD1 (7 bases). The CDR3 loop spans 16 amino acids. V shed 4 bases and J shed 0 bases, with 14 bases lying between them. Germline CDR1 and CDR2: KGHDR and SFDVKD. The CDR3 reads CATSEGAGGYQETQYF. The CDR3 bases are TGTGCCACCAGTGAAGGGGCAGGGGGGTACCAAGAGACCCAGTACTTC.

The chain uses TRBV5-1 and TRBJ1-2, with 9 positions matching TRBD1. The CDR3 is made up of 16 amino acids. V gave up 1 base and J gave up 2 bases; unmatched junction bases: 6. CDR1 is SGHRS and CDR2 is YFSETQ in the germline V gene. As DNA, the CDR3 is TGCGCCAGCAGCTTGAACCCCGGACAGGGGAACTATGGCTACACCTTC. Protein product: CASSLNPGQGNYGYTF.

The rearrangement joins TRBV5-5 to TRBJ2-7; 9 bases fit TRBD1. Looked up from germline, CDR1 is SGHKS and CDR2 is YYEKEE (reference sequence). The CDR3 extends over 15 amino acids. The V and J ends lost 0 bases and 6 bases, in that order; junction bases with no gene match: 7. CDR3 sequence reads: CASSLASRTGVEQYV. CDR3 in DNA: TGTGCCAGCAGCTTGGCCTCAAGGACAGGGGTCGAGCAGTACGTC.

This chain connects TRBV7-2 to TRBJ2-3, with D unresolved. The germline gives CDR1 SGHTA, CDR2 FQGNSA. V dropped 5 bases and J dropped 0 bases, with 12 bases sitting between them. CDR3 length: 15 amino acids. The CDR3 DNA is TGTGCCAGCAGCCCCATTTCGACTAGCACAGATACGCAGTATTTT. Translated: CASSPISTSTDTQYF.

This rearrangement joins TRBV6-5 to TRBJ2-7; 10 bases map to TRBD1. Germline values: CDR1 MNHEY, CDR2 SVGAGI. The J segment lost 0 bases and the V segment lost 6 bases, leaving 5 bases of the junction unmatched. The CDR3 runs 15 residues. The CDR3 sequence: CASSRGQGSSYEQYF. As DNA, the CDR3 is TGTGCCAGCAGCCGGGGACAGGGGAGCTCCTACGAGCAGTACTTC.

The chain uses TRBV6-5 and TRBJ2-1; tentatively, D is TRBD2 (7 bases). V lost 2 bases to trimming and J lost 5 bases, with 13 bases between them. CDR3 size: 15 residues. From germline, CDR1 is MNHEY and CDR2 SVGAGI. In DNA form, the CDR3 reads TGTGCCAGCAGTTACGGGGGGGCCCCCCACAATGAGCAGTTCTTC. Translated, it gives CASSYGGAPHNEQFF.

The chain combines TRBV24-1 with TRBJ1-1; 9 bases fit TRBD1. This CDR3 spans 17 amino acids. Germline V gives CDR1 KGHDR, CDR2 SFDVKD. Losses at the gene ends were 6 bases for V and 0 bases for J; bases not matched to a gene: 10. The CDR3 DNA reads as TGTGCCACCAGTAGCACAGGGGGCAGGGTACTGAACACTGAAGCTTTCTTT. It yields the protein CATSSTGGRVLNTEAFF.

The rearrangement links TRBV28 to TRBJ1-5; possibly TRBD1 for D (6 bases). V was pared by 4 bases and J by 8 bases, with 18 bases between. From germline, CDR1 is MDHEN and CDR2 SYDVKM. This CDR3 is 15 amino acids long. Here the CDR3 reads CASSSRRTAREPQHF. CDR3 nucleotides: TGTGCCAGCAGTTCCCGGAGGACAGCTCGAGAGCCCCAGCATTTT.

The chain is built from TRBV6-6 and TRBJ2-2, with TRBD2 matching 8 bases. Per the germline V gene, CDR1 is MNHNY and CDR2 is SVGAGI (reference sequence). Unmatched junction bases numbered 5, after V lost 7 bases and J lost 1 base. The CDR3 sequence is 15 residues long. The CDR3 here is CASILRGGNTGELFF. The DNA of the CDR3 is TGTGCCAGCATTCTCCGGGGGGGGAACACCGGGGAGCTGTTTTTT.

The chain carries TRBV7-2 and TRBJ1-1; 9 nucleotides line up with TRBD1. Per germline, CDR1 SGHTA and CDR2 FQGNSA. The CDR3 extends over 15 amino acids. The J segment lost 6 bases and the V segment lost 0 bases, leaving 5 bases of the junction unmatched. The CDR3: CASSLARTGDAEAFF. In DNA form, the CDR3 reads TGTGCCAGCAGCTTAGCCCGGACAGGGGACGCTGAAGCTTTCTTT.

This clone was seen only once. This sequence joins TRBV21-1 and TRBJ2-7; TRBD1 is the table's D call, not checked against the DNA. TRBV21-1 is a pseudogene segment. The CDR3 is 15 amino acids. The CDR3 protein is CASSKEGQGPYEQYF. The CDR3 region has the DNA TGTGCCAGCAGCAAAGAGGGACAGGGCCCCTACGAGCAGTACTTC.

This clone was found a few times. This chain uses TRBV6-2 or TRBV6-3 with TRBJ1-1, with TRBD1 as a possible D gene (6 bases). In germline, CDR1 is MNHEY, CDR2 SVGEGT. The CDR3 covers 14 residues. Deletions cut 4 bases from V and 5 bases from J, with 14 bases between. The CDR3 nucleotides are TGTGCCAGCAGTTCAAGGGGGGGTGGGACTGAAGCTTTCTTT. Translating gives CASSSRGGGTEAFF.

This chain links TRBV9 with TRBJ2-2; 15 nucleotides match TRBD2. CDR3 length equals 17 residues. V was pared by 4 bases and J by 3 bases, with 4 bases of the junction left unmatched. Per germline, CDR1 SGDLS and CDR2 YYNGEE. For the CDR3, the DNA is TGTGCCAGCAGCCCCGGGACTAGCGGGGGGTACACCGGGGAGCTGTTTTTT. This sequence encodes CASSPGTSGGYTGELFF.

V usage is TRBV5-1 and J usage is TRBJ1-4, with TRBD1 identical over 8 bases. Germline V gives CDR1 SGHRS, CDR2 YFSETQ. The CDR3 covers 17 residues. V was pared by 4 bases and J by 0 bases, with 8 bases of the junction left unmatched. The CDR3 spells CASSPRTGFATNEKLFF. The CDR3 DNA follows: TGCGCCAGCAGCCCACGGACAGGGTTTGCAACTAATGAAAAACTGTTTTTT.

J is TRBJ2-2 and V is TRBV7-3; weak D call: TRBD1 (5 bases). Germline V gene lookup returns CDR1 SGHTA and CDR2 FQGTGA. The CDR3 covers 14 residues. The ends were cut back, 7 bases at V and 5 bases at J, with 14 bases in the middle. The CDR3 DNA follows: TGTGCCAGCACTGACCAACCAGGGACCGGGGAGCTGTTTTTT. Amino acid sequence: CASTDQPGTGELFF.

The chain carries TRBV6-5 and TRBJ1-2; D remains unclear. The V and J ends lost 7 bases and 3 bases respectively, with 18 bases between them. The germline CDR1 and CDR2 sequences are MNHEY and SVGAGI. CDR3 length: 15 residues. CDR3 nucleotide sequence: TGTGCCAGCAATGGACGAGGGTTTGCGGACTATGGCTACACCTTC. Its protein product is CASNGRGFADYGYTF.

The V call is TRBV9, the J call TRBJ1-4, with D perhaps TRBD1 (6 bases). The CDR3 runs to 13 residues. Germline V gene lookup returns CDR1 SGDLS and CDR2 YYNGEE. Trimming shortened V by 0 bases and J by 8 bases, and 8 bases separated the two germline ends. CDR3 amino acids: CASSVVGGEKLFF. The CDR3 DNA is TGTGCCAGCAGCGTAGTTGGGGGCGAAAAACTGTTTTTT. The full variable domain, rest sourced from reference TRBV9 and TRBJ1-4, is DSGVTQTPKHLITATGQRVTLRCSPRSGDLSVYWYQQSLDQGLQFLIQYYNGEERAKGNILERFSAQQFPDLHSELNLSSLELGDSALYFCASSVVGGEKLFFGSGTQLSVL.